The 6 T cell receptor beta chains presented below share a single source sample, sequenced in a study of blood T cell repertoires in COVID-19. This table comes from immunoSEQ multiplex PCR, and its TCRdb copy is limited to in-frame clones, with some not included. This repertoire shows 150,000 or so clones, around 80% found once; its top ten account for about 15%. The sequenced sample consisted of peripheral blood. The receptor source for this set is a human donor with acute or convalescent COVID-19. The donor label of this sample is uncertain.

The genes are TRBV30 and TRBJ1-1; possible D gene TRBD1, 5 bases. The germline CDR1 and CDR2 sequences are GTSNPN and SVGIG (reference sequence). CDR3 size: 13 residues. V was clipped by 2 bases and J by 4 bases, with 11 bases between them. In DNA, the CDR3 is TGTGCCTGGAGTATAAACAGGCGCACTGAAGCTTTCTTT. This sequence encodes CAWSINRRTEAFF.

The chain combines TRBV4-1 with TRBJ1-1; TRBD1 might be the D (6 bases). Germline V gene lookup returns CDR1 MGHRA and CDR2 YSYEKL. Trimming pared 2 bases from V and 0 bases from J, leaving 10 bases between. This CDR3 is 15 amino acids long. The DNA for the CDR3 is TGCGCCAGCAGCCAAAGGGGGGGGGTGAACACTGAAGCTTTCTTT. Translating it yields CASSQRGGVNTEAFF.

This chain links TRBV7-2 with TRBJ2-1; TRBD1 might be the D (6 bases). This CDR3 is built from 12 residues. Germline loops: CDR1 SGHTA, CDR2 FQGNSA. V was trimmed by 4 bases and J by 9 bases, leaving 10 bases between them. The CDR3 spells CASSSHRVEQFF. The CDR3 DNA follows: TGTGCCAGCAGCTCGCACAGGGTTGAGCAGTTCTTC.

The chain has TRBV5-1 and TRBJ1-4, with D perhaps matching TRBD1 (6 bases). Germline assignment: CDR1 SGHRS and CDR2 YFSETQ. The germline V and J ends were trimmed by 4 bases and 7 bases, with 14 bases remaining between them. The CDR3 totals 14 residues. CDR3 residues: CASSPGQGGEKLFF. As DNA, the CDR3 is TGCGCCAGCAGCCCGGGACAAGGGGGTGAAAAACTGTTTTTT.

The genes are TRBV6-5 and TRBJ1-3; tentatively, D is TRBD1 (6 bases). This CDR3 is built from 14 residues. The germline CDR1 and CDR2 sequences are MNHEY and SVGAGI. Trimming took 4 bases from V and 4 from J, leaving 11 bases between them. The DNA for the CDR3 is TGTGCCAGCAGTTTGGGCAGGGGAGGAAACACCATATATTTT. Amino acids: CASSLGRGGNTIYF.

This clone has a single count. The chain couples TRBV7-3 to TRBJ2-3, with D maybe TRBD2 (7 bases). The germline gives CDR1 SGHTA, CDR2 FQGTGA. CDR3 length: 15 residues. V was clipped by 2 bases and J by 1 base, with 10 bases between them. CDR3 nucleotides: TGTGCCAGCAGCTTAGGCGGGGGCCGCACAGATACGCAGTATTTT. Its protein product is CASSLGGGRTDTQYF. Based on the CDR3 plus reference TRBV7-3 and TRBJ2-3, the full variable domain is GAGVSQTPSNKVTEKGKYVELRCDPISGHTALYWYRQSLGQGPEFLIYFQGTGAADDSGLPNDRFFAVRPEGSVSTLKIQRTERGDSAVYLCASSLGGGRTDTQYFGPGTRLTVL.